The 11 T cell receptor beta chains in this list originate from one sample, sequenced in a study of blood T cell repertoires in COVID-19. The repertoire was sequenced with immunoSEQ multiplex PCR; TCRdb's copy has only in-frame clones and lacks some. The sample lists about 120,000 clones; approximately 85% were seen once. What was sequenced was peripheral blood. The source is a man between 65 and 80 years old with acute or convalescent COVID-19.

This sequence joins TRBV27 and TRBJ1-1; tentatively, D is TRBD1 (6 bases). The ends were cut back, 7 bases at V and 1 base at J, with 10 bases in the middle. In germline, CDR1 is MNHEY, CDR2 SMNVEV (reference sequence). This CDR3 is built from 13 residues. CDR3 amino acids: CASTTGQNTEAFF. CDR3 nucleotide sequence: TGTGCCAGCACAACGGGACAGAACACTGAAGCTTTCTTT.

The chain joins TRBV6-5 to TRBJ1-2; D possibly corresponds to TRBD1 (6 bases). CDR1 is MNHEY and CDR2 is SVGAGI in the germline V gene. V was trimmed by 6 bases and J by 4 bases, leaving 12 bases between them. The CDR3 spans 13 residues. The CDR3 is CASRRDRIYGYTF. Here the CDR3 DNA reads TGTGCCAGCAGGCGAGACAGGATCTATGGCTACACCTTC.

The V gene is TRBV2, the J gene TRBJ1-5; D uncertain. Trimming removed 2 bases at V and 2 bases at J, with 10 bases between. Germline assignment: CDR1 SNHLY and CDR2 FYNNEI. The CDR3 is made up of 15 amino acids. The CDR3 region is CASSENRLGNQPQHF. CDR3 in DNA: TGTGCCAGCAGTGAAAACCGACTGGGCAATCAGCCCCAGCATTTT.

This chain uses TRBV2 with TRBJ1-6; 7 bases match TRBD1. This CDR3 region has 14 residues. Germline V lookup: CDR1 SNHLY, CDR2 FYNNEI. J gave up 5 bases and V 4 bases, and 2 bases lay outside the gene matches. The CDR3 protein is CASSAQGDNSPLHF. The CDR3 DNA reads TGTGCCAGCAGTGCCCAGGGGGATAATTCACCCCTCCACTTT.

The chain combines TRBV23-1 with TRBJ2-2, with a weak D call TRBD1 (6 bases). TRBV23-1 has ORF status, its function being uncertain. This CDR3 region has 19 residues. V lost 2 bases and J lost 4, with 23 bases in between. Written as DNA, the CDR3 is TGCGCCAGCAGTCAACGGAAATTTGTGCACAGGGTAACCACCGGGGAGCTGTTTTTT. It translates to CASSQRKFVHRVTTGELFF.

The V gene is TRBV9, the J gene TRBJ2-3, with 7 bases lining up with TRBD1. The V and J ends lost 0 bases and 1 base, in that order; junction bases with no gene match: 8. Germline CDR1 SGDLS, CDR2 YYNGEE. The CDR3 is 17 residues long. DNA for the CDR3: TGTGCCAGCAGCGTAGCTACGACAGGGAAGGGCACAGATACGCAGTATTTT. Translation: CASSVATTGKGTDTQYF.

CDR3 in amino acids: CARQIAGVYNEQFF. CDR3 coding DNA: TGTGCCAGACAGATAGCGGGGGTTTACAATGAGCAGTTCTTC. The chain is built from TRBV27 and TRBJ2-1, with TRBD2 identical over 9 bases. The length of the CDR3 is 14 residues. Trimming took 9 bases from V and 4 from J; bases not matched to a gene: 7. Germline CDR1 MNHEY, CDR2 SMNVEV (reference sequence).

This clone has a handful of counts. The chain links TRBV9 to TRBJ1-3; D possibly corresponds to TRBD1 (6 bases). V was pared by 0 bases and J by 2 bases, with 9 bases between. This CDR3 spans 15 amino acids. Germline V gene data show CDR1 as SGDLS and CDR2 as YYNGEE. The CDR3 protein is CASSVEGGAGNTIYF. In DNA form, the CDR3 reads TGTGCCAGCAGCGTAGAAGGGGGTGCTGGAAACACCATATATTTT.

The chain has TRBV5-1 and TRBJ2-1; 9 bases are shared with TRBD1. This CDR3 has 15 residues. Looked up from germline, CDR1 is SGHRS and CDR2 is YFSETQ. V was pared by 3 bases and J by 7 bases, with 8 bases of the junction left unmatched. CDR3 nucleotides: TGCGCCAGCAGCTCCGGACAGGGGAGCAGGAATGAGCAGTTCTTC. It specifies CASSSGQGSRNEQFF.

V is TRBV5-1 and J is TRBJ1-6; TRBD1 agrees at 10 bases. The CDR3 consists of 15 residues. The ends lost 3 bases at V and 5 bases at J; junction bases unmatched: 2. Per the germline V gene, CDR1 is SGHRS and CDR2 is YFSETQ. The CDR3 region has the DNA TGCGCCAGCAGCTGGGGACAGGGGAATAATTCACCCCTCCACTTT. Encoded protein: CASSWGQGNNSPLHF.

The chain recombines TRBV5-1 with TRBJ1-2; D may be TRBD1 (5 bases). Trimming shortened V by 0 bases and J by 10 bases, and 13 bases separated the two germline ends. Germline V gene data show CDR1 as SGHRS and CDR2 as YFSETQ. The CDR3 runs to 13 residues. Written as DNA, the CDR3 is TGCGCCAGCAGCTTGGTGGGGCCTAGGGACTACACCTTC. Amino acids: CASSLVGPRDYTF.